This T cell receptor beta chain was retrieved from a study of T cell responses to AZD1222 COVID-19 vaccine (dated by TCRdb to the early 2020s). Context from the whole study: AZD1222 recipients given second doses at about 4 weeks or at about 12 weeks were pooled, since spike-specific TCR depth and breadth were not found to differ between the two schedules. Trial participants were enrolled by age into 18-55, 56-69 and 70-plus year subgroups, with approximately 150, 28 and 58 TCR-sequenced participants respectively. A total of about 230 trial participants underwent TCR sequencing, of whom approximately 210 received two doses of AZD1222 and about 25 received two doses of the MenACWY control vaccine. The study at large found these results: A significant rise in spike-specific TCR breadth and depth was observed after two AZD1222 doses relative to day 0 and relative to MenACWY recipients. Most participants were white British and females outnumbered males, and the authors suggested that clonal diversity may have been underestimated. Conclusions about previously exposed vaccinees are limited because only five to seven AZD1222 recipients were SARS-CoV-2 seropositive at baseline. Vaccine-associated CD4 TCRs spanned the whole spike protein, with dominant responses in regions 160-218 and 743-854. Nearly half of unique spike-specific TCRs reportedly recognized epitopes outside regions mutated in the B.1.351 and B.1.1.7 variants. The 56-69-year group was small, and its depth increase did not reach significance, likely because of low power. No day 14 peak-response samples were available, so repertoires were characterized only after the peak T cell response.

V sheds 7 bases and J sheds 4 bases, leaving 1 base between their ends. The germline V gene (reference sequence) sets CDR1 to LNHDA and CDR2 to SQIVND. From the cysteine up to the phenylalanine, the CDR3 has a length of 9 residues. Only the CDR3 region is kept as DNA, spanning 27 bases read in frame from base 1. The CDR3 regions of human TCRbeta chains were analyzed by immunosequencing. Under the source paper's analysis protocol: Repertoire TCRs were matched against a reference library of SARS-CoV-2-specific TCRs generated with the MIRA antigen-specificity platform. Breadth was defined as the fraction of unique TCRs that were SARS-CoV-2-associated, and depth was defined as the fraction of total T cells that were SARS-CoV-2-associated. Using the MIRA data, each spike-specific TCR was assigned both to the spike region to which the TCR was reactive and to a CD4 or CD8 class. Log10-transformed breadth and depth values were compared by one-way ANOVA with Sidak's multiple comparisons tests. As stored in TCRdb, this immuneACCESS dataset retains in-frame rearrangements with V and J assigned. A fraction of the clones does not appear; measured against another copy, unresolved V genes explain less than half of the discrepancy, and the remainder lacks a known reason. V and J calls and clone size are those listed in that table; D and trimming were worked out from the DNA. Present in this sample are 60,000 to 70,000 clones, roughly four fifths of which were seen just once. The ten largest clones add up to under 6.5% of the sample.

Sample time point, as interpreted from the label and publication: baseline before first vaccination. Vaccinee samples came from UK trials COV001 and COV002, including a single-blind randomized controlled phase 2/3 trial of AZD1222 (ChAdOx1 nCoV-19) in healthy adults. For TCRbeta chain sequencing, PBMC samples were collected from trial participants at day 0 and at day 28 after the second dose. Concerning this clone: Its antigen is currently not known. No much larger clonotype is one base removed from it; base qualities were not supplied.

The sample in question was peripheral blood, obtained on day 0 of AZD1222 vaccination. The source is an adult in good health. The rearrangement joined TRBV19 to TRBJ1-2; no D gene is confidently identified. The DNA sequence is as follows: TGTGCCAGTACCTATGGCTACACCTTC. This encodes CASTYGYTF.